Only a few counts were recorded for the clone carrying this T cell receptor beta chain. The data derive from a study of cytomegalovirus exposure and HLA in healthy donors. The CDR3 sequence is 15 residues long. V lost 0 bases and J lost 4; bases outside the gene matches: 5. Germline assignment: CDR1 SGHDN and CDR2 FVKESK. The primer mix had 60 Vbeta and 13 Jbeta primers. Sequencing was performed with immunoSEQ multiplex PCR; in TCRdb, only in-frame clones are kept and a portion is missing. Of 150,000 to 200,000 clones in the sample, about 81% were seen once. The source material was PBMCs. V is TRBV14 and J is TRBJ1-2; 7 positions agree with TRBD1. The clonotype comes from a man between 18 and 35 years old in good health and CMV-seronegative. CDR3 protein: CASSQDQTGSYGYTF. CDR3 nucleotides: TGTGCCAGCAGCCAAGACCAGACAGGGAGCTATGGCTACACCTTC.